This entry lists 22 T cell receptor beta chains sequenced from one sample in a study of shared clonotypes between healthy human individuals. Repertoires were generated with immunoSEQ multiplex PCR, while TCRdb's copy carries only in-frame clones and drops some. This table holds under 600,000 clones, roughly 72% found once. Sequencing used PBMCs. These receptors were taken from a woman aged 40 to 50 in good health. Some clones in this sample may be carry-over from other donors' samples.

The sample holds a few counts of this clone. The chain links TRBV6-6 to TRBJ2-7; D gene ambiguous. Trimming left V 6 bases short and J 5 bases short, with 17 bases between. Germline CDR1 is MNHNY and CDR2 is SVGAGI (reference sequence). The CDR3 length is 14 residues. CDR3: CASRELRRLDEQYF. The CDR3, as DNA: TGTGCCAGCAGGGAGCTACGTCGGTTGGACGAGCAGTACTTC.

The J gene is TRBJ2-7, the V gene TRBV7-2; TRBD1 might be the D (5 bases). From germline, CDR1 is SGHTA and CDR2 FQGNSA. The CDR3 is made up of 15 amino acids. V shed 1 base and J shed 4 bases, with 14 bases lying between them. The CDR3 coding sequence is TGTGCCAGCAGCTTAGGGACCAGAAGGGGATACGAGCAGTACTTC. Residues: CASSLGTRRGYEQYF.

The chain couples TRBV30 to TRBJ2-2; 7 bases align to TRBD2. This CDR3 has 13 amino acids. Germline CDR1 GTSNPN, CDR2 SVGIG (reference sequence). V shed 0 bases and J 7 bases; nucleotides not matched to a gene: 2. CDR3 bases: TGTGCCTGGAGTGTACAGCGGGGCGGGGAGCTGTTTTTT. Amino acid sequence: CAWSVQRGGELFF.

The genes are TRBV9 and TRBJ1-1; tentatively, D is TRBD1 (6 bases). Germline CDR1 SGDLS, CDR2 YYNGEE. The V and J ends lost 2 bases and 4 bases respectively, with 12 bases between them. This CDR3 spans 14 amino acids. The CDR3 here is CASSVAGAPTEAFF. In DNA, the CDR3 is TGTGCCAGCAGCGTTGCGGGGGCGCCCACTGAAGCTTTCTTT.

The rearrangement links TRBV30 to TRBJ2-3; 7 bases map to TRBD1. The CDR3 is 12 residues long. The ends lost 8 bases at V and 1 base at J; junction bases unmatched: 3. From germline, CDR1 is GTSNPN and CDR2 SVGIG (reference sequence). The CDR3 DNA is TGTGCCGGGGACAGTGGCACAGATACGCAGTATTTT. Residues: CAGDSGTDTQYF.

The CDR3 is CASSSQGRGREQYF. The DNA for the CDR3 is TGTGCCAGCAGCTCGCAGGGCCGGGGACGGGAGCAGTACTTC. This chain joins TRBV5-6 and TRBJ2-7; D is possibly TRBD1 or TRBD2 (5 bases each). Per germline, CDR1 SGHDT and CDR2 YYEEEE. Between the trimmed V and J ends, which lost 3 bases and 7 bases, there was a span of 17 bases. The CDR3 extends over 14 amino acids. The whole variable domain, filled in from reference TRBV5-6 and TRBJ2-7, reads DAGVTQSPTHLIKTRGQQVTLRCSPKSGHDTVSWYQQALGQGPQFIFQYYEEEERQRGNFPDRFSGHQFPNYSSELNVNALLLGDSALYLCASSSQGRGREQYFGPGTRLTVT.

The J gene is TRBJ2-7, the V gene TRBV2; D gene uncertain. The ends were cut back, 5 bases at V and 0 bases at J, with 11 bases in the middle. CDR3 length equals 14 residues. Germline V lookup: CDR1 SNHLY, CDR2 FYNNEI. The CDR3 bases are TGTGCCAGCAGTTTTGACCGGAACTCCTACGAGCAGTACTTC. Translation: CASSFDRNSYEQYF.

The count of this clone is one. The chain recombines TRBV5-5 with TRBJ2-7, with 13 bases matching TRBD2. V trimming: 3 bases; J trimming: 2 bases; junction bases outside the gene matches: 2. This CDR3 spans 15 amino acids. The germline V gene has CDR1 SGHKS and CDR2 YYEKEE (reference sequence). The CDR3 loop reads CASSSGTSGAYEQYF. The DNA for the CDR3 is TGTGCCAGCAGCTCCGGGACTAGCGGGGCCTACGAGCAGTACTTC.

CDR3 coding DNA: TGTGCCAGCAGCCGACAGGCTGGAATAGCGGGAGACCGCTACAATGAGCAGTTCTTC. It is translated as CASSRQAGIAGDRYNEQFF. The chain employs TRBV7-3 and TRBJ2-1, with 9 bases matching TRBD2. Trimming removed 5 bases from V and 3 bases from J; junction bases left unmatched: 17. This CDR3 region has 19 residues. In germline, CDR1 is SGHTA, CDR2 FQGTGA.

The V call is TRBV14, the J call TRBJ2-5; D gene uncertain. The CDR3 totals 15 residues. V was shortened by 1 base and J by 3 bases, with 12 bases between the two germline ends. The germline gives CDR1 SGHDN, CDR2 FVKESK. The CDR3 DNA reads as TGTGCCAGCAGCCAAGCTTTCGGCTGGGAAGAGACCCAGTACTTC. Protein product: CASSQAFGWEETQYF.

The sample holds many counts of this clone. This chain connects TRBV9 to TRBJ1-5; D unresolved. With 4 bases removed from V and 9 bases from J, the gap between germline ends came to 20 bases. The CDR3 contains 15 residues. Germline CDR1 SGDLS, CDR2 YYNGEE. The DNA for the CDR3 is TGTGCCAGCAGCCCCACGGCGAACGACCTTCGGCCCCAGCATTTT. It encodes CASSPTANDLRPQHF.

The V and J genes are TRBV18 and TRBJ2-3; TRBD2 aligns across 8 bases. The CDR3 contains 14 residues. The germline CDR1 and CDR2 sequences are KGHSH and LQKENI. The J segment lost 0 bases and the V segment lost 5 bases, leaving 1 base of the junction unmatched. The CDR3 region has the DNA TGTGCCAGCTCAGCTAGCGGGAGCACAGATACGCAGTATTTT. Protein product: CASSASGSTDTQYF. Variable domain in full (rest from reference TRBV18 and TRBJ2-3): NAGVMQNPRHLVRRRGQEARLRCSPMKGHSHVYWYRQLPEEGLKFMVYLQKENIIDESGMPKERFSAEFPKEGPSILRIQQVVRGDSAAYFCASSASGSTDTQYFGPGTRLTVL.

The gene calls are TRBV27 and TRBJ2-2; TRBD2 is a possible D gene (5 bases). Deletions cut 6 bases from V and 9 bases from J, with 14 bases between. CDR3 length equals 13 residues. Germline lookup yields CDR1 MNHEY and CDR2 SMNVEV (reference sequence). CDR3 protein: CASSPNGVRELFF. The CDR3 DNA reads TGTGCCAGCAGCCCGAACGGGGTCAGGGAGCTGTTTTTT.

V gene TRBV28 combines with J gene TRBJ1-1; 9 nucleotides line up with TRBD1. The CDR3 runs 16 residues. Germline lookup yields CDR1 MDHEN and CDR2 SYDVKM. The trim removed 5 bases at V and 0 bases at J, leaving 7 bases unmatched. For the CDR3, the DNA is TGTGCCAGCAGTCCCGGGACAGGGTGGCTGAACACTGAAGCTTTCTTT. Its protein is CASSPGTGWLNTEAFF. The full variable domain, in which reference TRBV28 and TRBJ1-1 provide the parts outside the CDR3, is DVKVTQSSRYLVKRTGEKVFLECVQDMDHENMFWYRQDPGLGLRLIYFSYDVKMKEKGDIPEGYSVSREKKERFSLILESASTNQTSMYLCASSPGTGWLNTEAFFGQGTRLTVV.

V is TRBV7-9 and J is TRBJ2-1; weak D call: TRBD2 (6 bases). Trimming cost V 5 bases and J 4 bases, with 15 bases left between them. This CDR3 spans 15 amino acids. Germline V gene sequence: CDR1 SEHNR, CDR2 FQNEAQ (reference sequence). The CDR3 DNA reads TGTGCCAGCAGCGGAGGGACCTCCTCTTACAATGAGCAGTTCTTC. This encodes CASSGGTSSYNEQFF.

V and J are TRBV6-5 and TRBJ2-7; 9 nucleotides agree with TRBD2. CDR3 length: 11 residues. The V gene's germline CDR1 is MNHEY and CDR2 SVGAGI. The J segment lost 12 bases and the V segment lost 5 bases, leaving 5 bases of the junction unmatched. CDR3 in DNA: TGTGCCAGCAGTCTAGCGGGACGGTTGTACTTC. Protein sequence: CASSLAGRLYF.

For this clone: One end of the junction does not line up with germline, which may come from a read error. The V gene is TRBV7-7, the J gene TRBJ2-2, with TRBD2 matching over 9 bases. This CDR3 has 16 residues. The germline V gene encodes CDR1 SSHAT and CDR2 FNYEAQ (reference sequence). For the CDR3, the DNA is TGTGCTAGCAGCCTACTCGCGGGAGGGCATCCCGGGGAGCTGTTTTTT. Its translation is CASSLLAGGHPGELFF.

Ten or more counts support this clone. The gene calls are TRBV10-3 and TRBJ2-7; 9 bases are a match to TRBD2. The length of the CDR3 is 15 residues. The germline CDR1 and CDR2 sequences are ENHRY and SYGVKD. The trim removed 3 bases at V and 3 bases at J, leaving 6 bases unmatched. CDR3: CAISDPGLAIYEQYF. CDR3 DNA sequence: TGTGCCATCAGTGACCCGGGACTAGCAATCTACGAGCAGTACTTC.

The CDR3 region has the DNA TGTGCCAGCAGCCCCGGGACAGCAACGTCCTACGAGCAGTACTTC. This codes for CASSPGTATSYEQYF. V is TRBV5-4 and J is TRBJ2-7; 7 nucleotides match TRBD1. The junction had 8 bases not matched to a gene; V was cut back by 4 bases and J by 1 base. The CDR3 is 15 residues long. Germline CDR1 SGHNT, CDR2 YYREEE (reference sequence).

This clone was detected only once. The gene calls are TRBV27 and TRBJ2-5, with unresolved D. The CDR3 extends over 13 amino acids. The germline V and J ends were trimmed by 9 bases and 4 bases, with 15 bases remaining between them. Germline V CDR1 and CDR2: MNHEY, SMNVEV (reference sequence). CDR3 region: CARGFRNGETQYF. CDR3 nucleotides: TGTGCCAGGGGATTCAGGAACGGAGAGACCCAGTACTTC.

The rearrangement uses TRBV5-8 and TRBJ2-5; no reliable D call. V gave up 4 bases and J gave up 1 base, with 8 bases separating them. The CDR3 extends over 13 amino acids. Germline V gives CDR1 SGHTS, CDR2 YDEGEE. CDR3 sequence (DNA): TGTGCCAGCAGCCATGGTACCCAAGAGACCCAGTACTTC. Its protein product is CASSHGTQETQYF. Complete variable domain (other parts from reference TRBV5-8 and TRBJ2-5): EAGVTQSPTHLIKTRGQQATLRCSPISGHTSVYWYQQALGLGLQFLLWYDEGEERNRGNFPPRFSGRQFPNYSSELNVNALELEDSALYLCASSHGTQETQYFGPGTRLLVL.

The J gene is TRBJ2-7, the V gene TRBV29-1; possible D gene TRBD1, 6 bases. Per the germline V gene, CDR1 is SQVTM and CDR2 is ANQGSEA. Trimming took 6 bases from V and 0 from J, leaving 9 bases between them. This CDR3 comprises 12 residues. The CDR3 DNA reads TGCAGCGTCCAGGGGATCTCCTACGAGCAGTACTTC. It yields the protein CSVQGISYEQYF.